This T cell receptor (beta chain) came from a study of T cell responses to AZD1222 COVID-19 vaccine. With regard to this clone: The antigen is unknown.

Whole-study findings and limits: The study sampled repertoires only after the peak T cell response. Nearly half of the spike-specific TCRs reportedly recognize variant regions that carry no mutations.

The CDR3 runs 15 residues. Trimming pared 1 base from V and 0 bases from J, leaving 11 bases between. Germline CDR1 is SGHDT and CDR2 is YYEEEE. Clones were read by immunoSEQ multiplex PCR, and TCRdb kept only the in-frame ones, dropping some. The sample records fewer than 110,000 clones, about 90% being singletons. This specimen was peripheral blood, taken on day 0 of AZD1222 vaccination. This TCR was sampled from an adult in good health. The J gene is TRBJ2-7, the V gene TRBV5-6; D is undetermined. The CDR3 DNA is TGTGCCAGCAGCTTGCATCGGCGAAACTCCTACGAGCAGTACTTC. It codes for CASSLHRRNSYEQYF.